Given below is one TCR beta chain in context. This clonotype showed up many times. Its antigen is currently not known. No clone much larger than this one lies a single base away; base qualities are absent. Using 3' ligation of a UMI-containing oligonucleotide to TCR cDNA, the study laid out a robust and sensitive protocol to amplify, sequence and analyze TCRs. Whole blood analysis involved drawing more than 2 ml of peripheral blood from adult healthy volunteers into Tempus tubes and then extracting RNA following the manufacturer's instructions. Total RNA was used without cell sorting and was treated with RQ1 DNase before reverse transcription, with a target input of about 1 to 1000 ng. Libraries were prepared from skin biopsies and whole blood so that pipeline robustness could be tested in samples in which T cells form a minority population. This specimen belongs to a study of naive and memory T cell subsets (dated by TCRdb to between 2016 and 2019). Regarding the research as a whole: The figure summarizing these samples reported 10 or so blood donors, 7 tuberculin skin test biopsies and 3 saline control biopsies. PCR2 was typically a SYBR Green qPCR stopped at a set threshold; low-input samples could instead use end-point PCR (around 6 cycles).

The V end loses 3 bases and the J end loses 7 bases, and a stretch of 13 bases separates them. Per the germline V gene, MDHEN is the CDR1 and SYDVKM is the CDR2. Taken from cysteine to phenylalanine, the CDR3 has 13 residues. The read is trimmed to its CDR3 DNA, 39 bases read in frame from base 1. To prepare the library, UMI-ligation and nested PCR was applied. Four rounds of PCR, run with the SP2 primer together with nested alpha and beta constant region primers, were used to amplify the ligated cDNA. For the blood and skin samples, reverse transcription of TCR RNA was done with SuperScript IV along with alpha and beta constant region primers. An oligonucleotide carrying the Illumina SP2 primer and a UMI was ligated to the 3' end of the cDNA by means of T4 RNA ligase 1. To prevent hairpin formation, the 12-nucleotide UMI was made up of two random hexamers with an eight-base spacer between them. From the second PCR onward, TCR alpha and beta chain libraries were processed separately and dual indexed for multiplexing. After pooling, the indexed libraries were analyzed by capillary electrophoresis and sequenced on either an Illumina MiSeq or NextSeq. To boost base diversity and improve cluster recognition, PhiX DNA at about 4.5-7% was spiked into the libraries. In the paper's pipeline: Demultiplexor took UMIs from read 2, joined the UMIs to the TCR sequence from read 1, and separated reads according to sample indices. V and J genes and V-J junctions were identified by Decombinator, which gave every TCR a five-part identifier that included V and J deletions. Collapsinator relied on UMIs to correct both sequencing errors and PCR amplification heterogeneity, producing a UMI-based abundance for each TCR. CDR3Translator converted identifiers to nucleotide sequence, translated to amino acids, and extracted CDR3 regions using terminal motifs. After normalization to the amount of input RNA, the error-corrected alpha and beta TCR counts from blood and from skin were compared. TCRdb itself trimmed the public reads at Q25 with fastp, ran MiXCR and retained productive beta chains. One record per CDR3 amino acid sequence lists the most common genes and DNA. TCRdb, rather than the study authors, made the V and J calls. This sample comprises about 26,000 distinct CDR3 sequences, around 5.2% of them detected only once. Of the sample, 7% to 9% falls within the top ten clones.

Summary of the overall study and its limitations: The RNA-based method was acknowledged to be potentially sensitive to changes in TCR transcripts with T cell activation and differentiation.

Sequenced material: blood. The chain is assembled from TRBV28 and TRBJ2-7; no confident D gene assignment can be made. This clonotype originated in an adult in good health. The CDR3 corresponds to CASSLESIREQYF. In nucleotide form, the sequence is TGTGCCAGCAGTTTGGAGAGTATAAGGGAGCAGTACTTC.